Listed below are T cell receptor beta chains from one sample, sequenced in a study of chemoradiotherapy in HPV16-positive cancers. Sequenced by immunoSEQ multiplex PCR; TCRdb stores in-frame clones only, minus some. The table has thousands of clones, around 68% seen once; the top ten hold around 33%. This material was collected from a patient who underwent chemoradiotherapy. The origin of the receptors is a human donor with HPV-associated anogenital cancer. CDR3s include the opening cysteine and the closing phenylalanine or tryptophan. Each record gives: V gene, J gene, D gene, clone size, CDR3 DNA, CDR3 protein. D genes are given only for firm matches. Some rows have no size entry. The others give once, few or many, or a class for an expanded clone.

v_gene: TRBV7-2; j_gene: TRBJ1-1; d_gene: NA; abundance: NA; CDR3nt: TGTGCCAGCAGTTCCATCACCGGGACACTTAAAGCTTTCTTT; CDR3aa: CASSSITGTLKAFF
v_gene: TRBV6-4; j_gene: TRBJ2-3; d_gene: TRBD2; abundance: NA; CDR3nt: TGTGCCAGCAGCTATCTAGCGGGGGCCGCCACAGATACGCAGTATTTT; CDR3aa: CASSYLAGAATDTQYF
v_gene: TRBV28; j_gene: TRBJ2-7; d_gene: TRBD2; abundance: NA; CDR3nt: TGTGCCAGCAGGCCCAGCGGGGGATTCTCCTACGAGCAGTACTTC; CDR3aa: CASRPSGGFSYEQYF
v_gene: TRBV6-5; j_gene: TRBJ1-2; d_gene: NA; abundance: few; CDR3nt: TGTGCCAGCAGTCAACAGGGAACCTATGGCTACACCTTC; CDR3aa: CASSQQGTYGYTF
v_gene: TRBV7-8; j_gene: TRBJ1-3; d_gene: NA; abundance: NA; CDR3nt: TGTGCCAGCAGCCTCCTCTACTCTGGAAACACCATATATTTT; CDR3aa: CASSLLYSGNTIYF
v_gene: TRBV30; j_gene: TRBJ1-6; d_gene: NA; abundance: NA; CDR3nt: TGTGCCGTTAAAACGAGGGGCTCCTATAATTCACCCCTCCACTTT; CDR3aa: CAVKTRGSYNSPLHF
v_gene: TRBV27; j_gene: TRBJ2-1; d_gene: NA; abundance: NA; CDR3nt: TGTGCCAGCAGTTGGAAGGCAAAGGGCCGAGAGCAGTTCTTC; CDR3aa: CASSWKAKGREQFF
v_gene: TRBV27; j_gene: TRBJ2-3; d_gene: NA; abundance: few; CDR3nt: TGTGCCAGCAGTTTATCGTTAGCAGGAGTCACAGATACGCAGTATTTT; CDR3aa: CASSLSLAGVTDTQYF
v_gene: TRBV6-6; j_gene: TRBJ1-5; d_gene: NA; abundance: NA; CDR3nt: TGTGCCAGCAGTTACGGAAATAATCAGCCCCAGCATTTT; CDR3aa: CASSYGNNQPQHF
v_gene: TRBV7-2; j_gene: TRBJ2-3; d_gene: TRBD2; abundance: NA; CDR3nt: TGTGCCAGCAGCCCGCGACTAGCGTCGAGCACAGATACGCAGTATTTT; CDR3aa: CASSPRLASSTDTQYF
v_gene: TRBV7-8; j_gene: TRBJ1-1; d_gene: NA; abundance: once; CDR3nt: TGTGCCAGCAGCTCCCTGCAGGGAAGGGGGACTGAAGCTTTCTTT; CDR3aa: CASSSLQGRGTEAFF
v_gene: TRBV5-1; j_gene: TRBJ1-2; d_gene: NA; abundance: few; CDR3nt: TGCGCCAGCAGCCTAATTCCGGGGGCGCAGGGCTACACCTTC; CDR3aa: CASSLIPGAQGYTF
v_gene: TRBV21-1; j_gene: TRBJ1-4; d_gene: NA; abundance: NA; CDR3nt: TGTGCCAGCAGCACCGGGTCGAGGGGAAGTAATGAAAAACTGTTTTTT; CDR3aa: CASSTGSRGSNEKLFF
v_gene: TRBV4-1; j_gene: TRBJ1-2; d_gene: NA; abundance: NA; CDR3nt: TGCGCCAGCAGCCAAGAGTGGGGAGTAAGTTATGGCTACACCTTC; CDR3aa: CASSQEWGVSYGYTF
v_gene: TRBV30; j_gene: TRBJ1-2; d_gene: NA; abundance: NA; CDR3nt: TGTGCTTACCCCGACTGTGGCTACACCTTC; CDR3aa: CAYPDCGYTF
v_gene: TRBV15; j_gene: TRBJ2-3; d_gene: TRBD1; abundance: NA; CDR3nt: TGTGCCACCAGCAGATACAGGGGCGCCGGTAAAGATACGCAGTATTTT; CDR3aa: CATSRYRGAGKDTQYF
v_gene: TRBV9; j_gene: TRBJ2-7; d_gene: NA; abundance: NA; CDR3nt: TGTGCCAGCAGCGTAGGATCTAGAGGGGGTGAGCAGTACTTC; CDR3aa: CASSVGSRGGEQYF
v_gene: TRBV7-6; j_gene: TRBJ1-6; d_gene: NA; abundance: NA; CDR3nt: TGTGCCAGCAGCTTAGATAGGGTTTATAATTCACCCCTCCACTTT; CDR3aa: CASSLDRVYNSPLHF
v_gene: TRBV5-6; j_gene: TRBJ1-4; d_gene: NA; abundance: NA; CDR3nt: TGTGCCAGCAGCTTGGCCGGGGGGGGCCGGGGAAAACTGTTTTTT; CDR3aa: CASSLAGGGRGKLFF
v_gene: TRBV6-5; j_gene: TRBJ2-7; d_gene: NA; abundance: NA; CDR3nt: TGTGCCAGCAGCCGTACGACCAGGAGCTACGAGCAGTACTTC; CDR3aa: CASSRTTRSYEQYF
v_gene: TRBV5-1; j_gene: TRBJ1-2; d_gene: NA; abundance: few; CDR3nt: TGCGCCAGCAGCCTAAATCCCATCTATGGCTACACCTTC; CDR3aa: CASSLNPIYGYTF
v_gene: TRBV29-1; j_gene: TRBJ2-2; d_gene: NA; abundance: NA; CDR3nt: TGCAGCGCAAAGATTTCGGGACTGAACACCGGGGAGCTGTTTTTT; CDR3aa: CSAKISGLNTGELFF
v_gene: TRBV5-1; j_gene: TRBJ1-1; d_gene: NA; abundance: few; CDR3nt: TGCGCCAGCAGCTCGGGGGACCAGGGGAACACTGAAGCTTTCTTT; CDR3aa: CASSSGDQGNTEAFF
v_gene: TRBV6-1; j_gene: TRBJ2-1; d_gene: NA; abundance: NA; CDR3nt: TGTGCCAGCAGTGAAGTCCAAGGGCAGTTCTTC; CDR3aa: CASSEVQGQFF
v_gene: TRBV4-3; j_gene: TRBJ1-6; d_gene: TRBD1; abundance: NA; CDR3nt: TGCGCCAGCAGCCAAGACGGCAGGACAGGGTCACCCCTCCACTTT; CDR3aa: CASSQDGRTGSPLHF
v_gene: TRBV21-1; j_gene: TRBJ1-1; d_gene: NA; abundance: NA; CDR3nt: TGTGCCAGCAGCAAAAAGTCTCTGAACACTGAAGCTTTCTTT; CDR3aa: CASSKKSLNTEAFF
v_gene: TRBV29-1; j_gene: TRBJ1-2; d_gene: NA; abundance: NA; CDR3nt: TGCAGCGTTGAAAATAGGGGGACTAACTATGGCTACACCTTC; CDR3aa: CSVENRGTNYGYTF
v_gene: TRBV5-6; j_gene: TRBJ1-4; d_gene: NA; abundance: once; CDR3nt: TGTGCCAGCAGTATTATTGGGGGGGCGAGAGGCGAAAAACTGTTTTTT; CDR3aa: CASSIIGGARGEKLFF
v_gene: TRBV5-1; j_gene: TRBJ1-3; d_gene: TRBD1; abundance: NA; CDR3nt: TGCGCCAGCAGCGAGAACACAGGGGCACCTGGAAACACCATATATTTT; CDR3aa: CASSENTGAPGNTIYF
v_gene: TRBV4-1; j_gene: TRBJ1-1; d_gene: NA; abundance: NA; CDR3nt: TGCGCCAGCAGCCAAGACTGGGGGGCAGGGAACACTGAAGCTTTCTTT; CDR3aa: CASSQDWGAGNTEAFF
v_gene: TRBV11-3; j_gene: TRBJ1-2; d_gene: NA; abundance: NA; CDR3nt: TGTGCCAGCAGGAAACTCGGGTTTAGCTATGGCTACACCTTC; CDR3aa: CASRKLGFSYGYTF
v_gene: TRBV5-1; j_gene: TRBJ2-1; d_gene: NA; abundance: NA; CDR3nt: TGCGCCAGCAGCTTGGCCGTTGGCGTTGAGCAGTTCTTC; CDR3aa: CASSLAVGVEQFF
v_gene: TRBV7-9; j_gene: TRBJ2-7; d_gene: TRBD1; abundance: NA; CDR3nt: TGTGCCAGCACACACCGGGACAGGGCCCACGAGCAGTACTTC; CDR3aa: CASTHRDRAHEQYF
v_gene: TRBV4-3; j_gene: TRBJ1-2; d_gene: TRBD1; abundance: NA; CDR3nt: TGCGCCAGCAGCCAAACAGGGGGCCCTTCTAACTATGGCTACACCTTC; CDR3aa: CASSQTGGPSNYGYTF
v_gene: TRBV9; j_gene: TRBJ2-5; d_gene: NA; abundance: NA; CDR3nt: TGTGCCAGCACCCCGATCCCGGGGAGTTCGGTAGAGACCCAGTACTTC; CDR3aa: CASTPIPGSSVETQYF
v_gene: TRBV11-3; j_gene: TRBJ2-1; d_gene: TRBD2; abundance: NA; CDR3nt: TGTGCCAGCAGCGACAGACTAGCGGGGGGATACAATGAGCAGTTCTTC; CDR3aa: CASSDRLAGGYNEQFF
v_gene: TRBV30; j_gene: TRBJ2-3; d_gene: TRBD1; abundance: few; CDR3nt: TGTGCCTGGAGGGACAGGGGTTCAGATACGCAGTATTTT; CDR3aa: CAWRDRGSDTQYF
v_gene: TRBV28; j_gene: TRBJ2-7; d_gene: TRBD2; abundance: NA; CDR3nt: TGTGCCAGCAGTTTAGGTAGCGGGAGCCCTATAGGGTACGAGCAGTACTTC; CDR3aa: CASSLGSGSPIGYEQYF
v_gene: TRBV11-3; j_gene: TRBJ2-1; d_gene: TRBD1; abundance: NA; CDR3nt: TGTGCCAGCAGCTTAGACAGGGGGCAGTGGAATGAGCAGTTCTTC; CDR3aa: CASSLDRGQWNEQFF
v_gene: TRBV5-1; j_gene: TRBJ1-6; d_gene: NA; abundance: NA; CDR3nt: TGCGCCAGCAGCCCTGGACCGAAAGTCGGTACCTATAATTTACCCCTCCACTTT; CDR3aa: CASSPGPKVGTYNLPLHF
v_gene: TRBV5-4; j_gene: TRBJ1-1; d_gene: TRBD1; abundance: NA; CDR3nt: TGTGCCAGCAGCTTGGAAGGGGGCGTCACTGAAGCTTTCTTT; CDR3aa: CASSLEGGVTEAFF
v_gene: TRBV7-9; j_gene: TRBJ1-5; d_gene: NA; abundance: few; CDR3nt: TGTGCCAGCAGCTTAGGGGACCCAAATCAGCCCCAGCATTTT; CDR3aa: CASSLGDPNQPQHF
v_gene: TRBV5-4; j_gene: TRBJ1-2; d_gene: NA; abundance: few; CDR3nt: TGTGCCAGCAGCCCGACGGGGGGGCTGGGCTACACCTTC; CDR3aa: CASSPTGGLGYTF
v_gene: TRBV19; j_gene: TRBJ1-2; d_gene: NA; abundance: NA; CDR3nt: TGTGCCAGTAGTAACGAGGGCGACTATGGCTACACCTTC; CDR3aa: CASSNEGDYGYTF